This T cell receptor (beta chain) was sequenced during a study of blood T cell repertoires in COVID-19. Turning to the study itself: Specimens from acute and convalescent COVID-19 originated in the United States, Italy and Spain. The analysed material was cDNA or gDNA that came from T cells, B-cell-depleted T cells, or PBMCs.

As handled by the study authors: Using reference gene primer amplification, nucleated cell counts were estimated. Assay: immunoSEQ multiplex PCR; the TCRdb copy retains only in-frame clones and omits some. V, J and clone size reflect that table, while D and trimming were determined from the DNA. The sample has about 160,000 clones; about 86% are singletons. J lost 6 bases, V lost 0 bases, and 6 bases had no gene match. CDR3 size: 15 residues. From germline, CDR1 is LGHNA and CDR2 YSLEER. This chain connects TRBV4-3 to TRBJ2-3; 7 positions agree with TRBD2. The sequence came from a man between 65 and 85 years old with acute or convalescent COVID-19. The specimen sequenced was peripheral blood. The CDR3 bases are TGCGCCAGCAGCCAAGAAGGGAGGGGCCCGGATACGCAGTATTTT. Protein: CASSQEGRGPDTQYF.